Shown below are 2 T cell receptor beta chains from a single sample sequenced in a study of follicular helper T cells after annual influenza vaccination. Using immunoSEQ multiplex PCR, the repertoire was profiled, and TCRdb retains in-frame clones only, with some absent. The table records more than 9,500 clones, about 80% of them present only once. Time point given: 2015-2016 season, pre-vaccination. The specimen comprised CXCR5+ CD38- circulating T follicular helper cells from blood, sampled on the day of influenza vaccination. The subset: circulating Tfh, non-naive CD4+CXCR5+PD-1+ (ICOS+CD38+ or ICOS-CD38-). Source of these receptors: an adult who received the influenza vaccine.

In DNA, the CDR3 is TGTGCCAGCCTATCTACCACTAGCGGGCGCACAGATACGCAGTATTTT. It translates to CASLSTTSGRTDTQYF. The genes are TRBV6-4 and TRBJ2-3; 9 bases are a match to TRBD2. Germline CDR1 and CDR2: MRHNA and SNTAGT. CDR3 length: 16 amino acids. J was trimmed by 1 base and V by 8 bases; bases with no gene match: 10.

CDR3 sequence reads: CASSLSGGTDTQYF. CDR3 nucleotide sequence: TGTGCCAGCAGCCTAAGCGGGGGGACAGATACGCAGTATTTT. V usage is TRBV7-2 and J usage is TRBJ2-3, with 9 bases matching TRBD2. The CDR3 consists of 14 residues. The germline gives CDR1 SGHTA, CDR2 FQGNSA. Trimming at V came to 5 bases and at J to 3 bases, leaving 3 bases not matched to a gene.